Described below is a single T cell receptor (beta chain) sequence and its context. The method was immunoSEQ multiplex PCR; TCRdb's version includes in-frame clones alone and lacks a portion of them. Of 46,000 or so clones in the sample, around 90% were seen once. The CDR3 has 15 residues. The germline CDR1 and CDR2 sequences are SGHNT and YYREEE (reference sequence). Trimming stripped 9 bases from V and 0 bases from J, with 16 bases between. These data belong to a study of T cell changes during pregnancy in multiple sclerosis. The origin of this receptor is a female donor in good health, enrolled as a control in a pregnancy study. This chain links TRBV5-4 with TRBJ1-5; a weak D match, TRBD1 (6 bases). The sample was peripheral blood, taken in the second trimester of pregnancy. The CDR3 loop reads CATSLQGTSNQPQHF. In DNA, the CDR3 is TGTGCCACCTCCTTACAGGGAACTAGCAATCAGCCCCAGCATTTT. The full variable domain, rest sourced from reference TRBV5-4 and TRBJ1-5, is ETGVTQSPTHLIKTRGQQVTLRCSSQSGHNTVSWYQQALGQGPQFIFQYYREEENGRGNFPPRFSGLQFPNYSSELNVNALELDDSALYLCATSLQGTSNQPQHFGDGTRLSIL.